The entry that follows covers one T cell receptor beta chain sequence. The data belong to a study of blood T cell repertoires in COVID-19. In the study overall: Spain, Italy and the United States supplied samples that represented acute and convalescent COVID-19. From T cells, B-cell-depleted T cells, or PBMCs came the material, which was cDNA or gDNA.

The CDR3 totals 15 residues. Losses at the gene ends were 3 bases for V and 3 bases for J; bases not matched to a gene: 1. Germline V gene lookup returns CDR1 SGHNT and CDR2 YYREEE (reference sequence). The protocol was immunoSEQ multiplex PCR, while the TCRdb copy is restricted to in-frame clones and leaves out a portion. The table has about 310,000 clones, 90% seen once. Seattle's enrolled individuals joined amid active infection and were then monitored longitudinally. This rearrangement joins TRBV5-4 to TRBJ2-2; 11 nucleotides agree with TRBD1. This TCR was recovered from a woman aged 25 to 39 with COVID-19, enrolled during active disease. The sample taken for sequencing was peripheral blood. The CDR3 DNA follows: TGTGCCAGCAGCTGGGGACAGGGGGACACCGGGGAGCTGTTTTTT. It is translated as CASSWGQGDTGELFF.